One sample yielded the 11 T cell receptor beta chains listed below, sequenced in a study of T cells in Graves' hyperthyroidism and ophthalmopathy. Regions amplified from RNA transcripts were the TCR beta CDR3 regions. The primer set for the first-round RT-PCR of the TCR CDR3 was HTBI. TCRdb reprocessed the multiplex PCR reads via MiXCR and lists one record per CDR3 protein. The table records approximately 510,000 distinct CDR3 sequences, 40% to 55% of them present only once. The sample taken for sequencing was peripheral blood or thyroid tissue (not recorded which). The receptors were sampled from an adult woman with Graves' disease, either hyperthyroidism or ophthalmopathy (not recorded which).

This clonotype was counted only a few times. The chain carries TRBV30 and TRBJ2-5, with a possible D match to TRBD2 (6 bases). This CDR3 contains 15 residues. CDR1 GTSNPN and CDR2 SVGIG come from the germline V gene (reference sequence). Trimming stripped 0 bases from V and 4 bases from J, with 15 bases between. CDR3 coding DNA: TGTGCCTGGAGTGTGCTGAGAGCCGGGGGAGAGACCCAGTACTTC. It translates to CAWSVLRAGGETQYF.

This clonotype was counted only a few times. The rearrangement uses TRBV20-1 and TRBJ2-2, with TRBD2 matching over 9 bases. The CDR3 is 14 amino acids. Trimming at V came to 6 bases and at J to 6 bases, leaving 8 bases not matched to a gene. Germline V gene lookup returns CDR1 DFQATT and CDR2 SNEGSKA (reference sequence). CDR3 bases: TGCAGTGCCAAAGACGCGGGAGGGCCCGGGGAGCTGTTTTTT. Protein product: CSAKDAGGPGELFF.

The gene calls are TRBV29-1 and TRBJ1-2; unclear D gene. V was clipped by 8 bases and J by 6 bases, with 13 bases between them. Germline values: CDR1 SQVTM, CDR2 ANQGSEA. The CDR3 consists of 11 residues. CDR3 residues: CSSTSNHGYTF. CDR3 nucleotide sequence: TGCAGCTCGACCAGCAACCATGGCTACACCTTC.

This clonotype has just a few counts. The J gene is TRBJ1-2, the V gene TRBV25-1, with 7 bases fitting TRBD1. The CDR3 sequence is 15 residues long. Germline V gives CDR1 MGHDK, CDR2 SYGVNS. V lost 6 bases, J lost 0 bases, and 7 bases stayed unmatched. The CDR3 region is CASSGSGQANYGYTF. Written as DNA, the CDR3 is TGTGCCAGCAGCGGCAGTGGACAGGCTAACTATGGCTACACCTTC.

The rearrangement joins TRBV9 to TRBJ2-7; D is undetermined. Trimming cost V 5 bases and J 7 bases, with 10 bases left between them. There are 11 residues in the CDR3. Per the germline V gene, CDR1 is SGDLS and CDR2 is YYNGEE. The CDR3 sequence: CASRGLGEQYF. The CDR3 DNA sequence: TGTGCCAGCAGAGGCCTAGGGGAGCAGTACTTC.

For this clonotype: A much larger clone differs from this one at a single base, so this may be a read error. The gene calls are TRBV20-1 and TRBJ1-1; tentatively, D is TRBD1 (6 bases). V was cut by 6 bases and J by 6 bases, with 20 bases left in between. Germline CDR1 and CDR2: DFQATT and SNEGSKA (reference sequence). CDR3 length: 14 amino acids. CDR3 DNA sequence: TGCAGTGCCTTCTTACAGGGCGACGCTTCTGAAGCTTTCTTT. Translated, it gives CSAFLQGDASEAFF.

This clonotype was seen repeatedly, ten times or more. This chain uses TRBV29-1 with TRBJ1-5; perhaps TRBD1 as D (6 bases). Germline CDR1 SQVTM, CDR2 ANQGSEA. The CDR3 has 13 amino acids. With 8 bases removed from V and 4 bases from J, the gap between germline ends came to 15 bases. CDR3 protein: CSSRRTDNQPQHF. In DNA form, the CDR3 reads TGCAGCTCGAGAAGGACAGATAATCAGCCCCAGCATTTT. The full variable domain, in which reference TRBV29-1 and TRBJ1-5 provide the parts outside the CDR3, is SAVISQKPSRDICQRGTSLTIQCQVDSQVTMMFWYRQQPGQSLTLIATANQGSEATYESGFVIDKFPISRPNLTFSTLTVSNMSPEDSSIYLCSSRRTDNQPQHFGDGTRLSIL.

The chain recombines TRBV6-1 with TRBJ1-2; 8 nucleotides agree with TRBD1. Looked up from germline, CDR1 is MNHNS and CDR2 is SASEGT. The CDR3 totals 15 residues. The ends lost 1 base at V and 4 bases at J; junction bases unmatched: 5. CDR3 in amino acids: CASSEGDRTAYGYTF. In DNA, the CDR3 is TGTGCCAGCAGTGAAGGGGACAGGACCGCCTATGGCTACACCTTC.

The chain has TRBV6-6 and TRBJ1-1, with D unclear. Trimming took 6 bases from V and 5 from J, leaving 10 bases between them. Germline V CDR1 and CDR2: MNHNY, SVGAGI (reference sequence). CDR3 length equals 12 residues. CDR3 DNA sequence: TGTGCCAGCAGCCCCAGGTGGACTGAAGCTTTCTTT. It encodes CASSPRWTEAFF.

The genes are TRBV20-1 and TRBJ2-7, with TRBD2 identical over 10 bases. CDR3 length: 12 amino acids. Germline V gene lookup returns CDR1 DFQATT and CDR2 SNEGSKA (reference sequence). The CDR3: CSSGGGGYEQYF. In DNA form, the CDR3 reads TGCTCAAGCGGGGGGGGTGGCTACGAGCAGTACTTC.

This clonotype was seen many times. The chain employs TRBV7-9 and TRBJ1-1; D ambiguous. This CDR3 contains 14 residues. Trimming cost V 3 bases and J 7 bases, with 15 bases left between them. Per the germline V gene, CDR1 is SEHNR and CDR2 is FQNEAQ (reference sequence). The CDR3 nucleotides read TGTGCCAGCAGCTTGCAGAACCTAGAAAATGAAGCTTTCTTT. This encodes CASSLQNLENEAFF. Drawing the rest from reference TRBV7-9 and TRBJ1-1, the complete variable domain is DTGVSQNPRHKITKRGQNVTFRCDPISEHNRLYWYRQTLGQGPEFLTYFQNEAQLEKSRLLSDRFSAERPKGSFSTLEIQRTEQGDSAMYLCASSLQNLENEAFFGQGTRLTVV.